These 28 T cell receptor beta chains came from one sample sequenced in a study of long-term antiretroviral therapy in people with HIV. They ran version v3.0 of the immunoSEQ assay at survey level. Clones were sequenced by immunoSEQ multiplex PCR, and TCRdb holds only the in-frame ones, with some missing. The sample records about 30,000 clones, less than 90% being singletons. Material: unsorted PBMCs, obtained 2 years after starting antiretroviral therapy. The source is a middle-aged man with HIV.

V and J are TRBV18 and TRBJ2-1, with 7 bases fitting TRBD2. The CDR3 has 14 residues. With V trimmed by 0 bases and J by 8 bases, 4 bases remained unmatched. The germline gives CDR1 KGHSH, CDR2 LQKENI. CDR3 residues: CASSPPAGDHEQFF. In DNA form, the CDR3 reads TGTGCCAGCTCACCACCGGCGGGAGATCATGAGCAGTTCTTC.

V and J are TRBV7-2 and TRBJ2-5; D gene uncertain. Trimming left V 5 bases short and J 4 bases short, with 5 bases between. The CDR3 totals 11 residues. The germline CDR1 and CDR2 sequences are SGHTA and FQGNSA. In DNA form, the CDR3 reads TGTGCCAGCAGCCGGCGAGAGACCCAGTACTTC. Its translation: CASSRRETQYF.

The chain uses TRBV5-4 and TRBJ2-2; 8 bases match TRBD1. V dropped 4 bases and J dropped 4; count of bases not matched to a gene: 9. The CDR3 loop spans 16 amino acids. From germline, CDR1 is SGHNT and CDR2 YYREEE (reference sequence). The CDR3 sequence: CASSTGTGKGTGELFF. CDR3 bases: TGTGCCAGCAGCACCGGGACAGGTAAAGGCACCGGGGAGCTGTTTTTT.

The chain joins TRBV11-2 to TRBJ2-2; TRBD1 aligns across 9 bases. The CDR3 spans 18 residues. Germline lookup yields CDR1 SGHAT and CDR2 FQNNGV. V trimming: 2 bases; J trimming: 4 bases; junction bases outside the gene matches: 11. CDR3 loop: CASSLYKGQGLATGELFF. The CDR3 nucleotides are TGTGCCAGCAGCTTATACAAGGGACAGGGTTTGGCCACCGGGGAGCTGTTTTTT.

This clone was seen a few times. The chain combines TRBV19 with TRBJ2-7; D possibly corresponds to TRBD2 (5 bases). The CDR3 contains 13 residues. The V and J ends lost 6 bases and 0 bases respectively, with 9 bases between them. CDR1 is LNHDA, CDR2 SQIVND, per germline (reference sequence). CDR3 sequence reads: CASRAVGSYEQYF. CDR3 DNA sequence: TGTGCCAGTAGAGCGGTAGGCTCCTACGAGCAGTACTTC.

This chain joins TRBV11-2 and TRBJ2-5; unclear D gene. The CDR3 consists of 13 residues. V shed 5 bases and J shed 2 bases, with 9 bases lying between them. CDR1 and CDR2 (germline): SGHAT, FQNNGV. CDR3 DNA sequence: TGTGCCAGCAGCGCAGAGAGGCAAGAGACCCAGTACTTC. The encoded protein is CASSAERQETQYF. Drawing the rest from reference TRBV11-2 and TRBJ2-5, the complete variable domain is EAGVAQSPRYKIIEKRQSVAFWCNPISGHATLYWYQQILGQGPKLLIQFQNNGVVDDSQLPKDRFSAERLKGVDSTLKIQPAKLEDSAVYLCASSAERQETQYFGPGTRLLVL.

The rearrangement links TRBV27 to TRBJ1-5; D uncertain. The CDR3 consists of 15 residues. The germline V and J ends were trimmed by 3 bases and 6 bases, with 15 bases remaining between them. CDR1 and CDR2 (germline): MNHEY, SMNVEV (reference sequence). The CDR3 spells CASSFSGEVGQPQHF. The CDR3 DNA reads TGTGCCAGCAGTTTCTCCGGAGAGGTGGGTCAGCCCCAGCATTTT.

The rearrangement links TRBV2 to TRBJ1-5; D gene ambiguous. From germline, CDR1 is SNHLY and CDR2 FYNNEI. With 1 base removed from V and 4 bases from J, the gap between germline ends came to 11 bases. The CDR3 runs to 15 residues. CDR3 DNA sequence: TGTGCCAGCAGTGAAGGTCGGCAAGTTAATCAGCCCCAGCATTTT. This sequence encodes CASSEGRQVNQPQHF.

The V call is TRBV7-9, the J call TRBJ1-1; weak D call: TRBD1 (5 bases). V was clipped by 1 base and J by 5 bases, with 11 bases between them. The germline V gene encodes CDR1 SEHNR and CDR2 FQNEAQ (reference sequence). This CDR3 spans 14 amino acids. This chain's CDR3 is CASSLGGGRTEAFF. CDR3 nucleotide sequence: TGTGCCAGCAGCTTAGGGGGGGGTAGGACTGAAGCTTTCTTT.

The table lists this clone with a few counts. The genes are TRBV7-2 and TRBJ2-3; 7 nucleotides line up with TRBD1. With V trimmed by 5 bases and J by 2 bases, 7 bases remained unmatched. Germline V gene lookup returns CDR1 SGHTA and CDR2 FQGNSA. The CDR3 is 15 residues long. The CDR3 nucleotides read TGTGCCAGCAGCCCCGGACAGGCCTACACAGATACGCAGTATTTT. It translates to CASSPGQAYTDTQYF.

This CDR3 reads CASSSDRARYEQYF. In nucleotides, the CDR3 is TGTGCCAGCAGCTCGGACAGGGCGCGATACGAGCAGTACTTC. The chain employs TRBV7-2 and TRBJ2-7; 8 positions agree with TRBD1. The germline CDR1 and CDR2 sequences are SGHTA and FQGNSA. The CDR3 contains 14 residues. V dropped 4 bases and J dropped 4; count of bases not matched to a gene: 6. Full variable domain (missing parts from reference TRBV7-2 and TRBJ2-7): GAGVSQSPSNKVTEKGKDVELRCDPISGHTALYWYRQSLGQGLEFLIYFQGNSAPDKSGLPSDRFSAERTGGSVSTLTIQRTQQEDSAVYLCASSSDRARYEQYFGPGTRLTVT.

The chain joins TRBV7-9 to TRBJ2-1, with D hard to call. CDR3 length: 13 residues. Germline V gene data show CDR1 as SEHNR and CDR2 as FQNEAQ (reference sequence). V dropped 5 bases and J dropped 6 bases, with 11 bases sitting between them. The CDR3 sequence is CASSLFLPNEQFF. CDR3 in DNA: TGTGCCAGCAGCCTGTTCCTACCCAATGAGCAGTTCTTC. Together with reference TRBV7-9 and TRBJ2-1, the CDR3 gives the full variable domain: DTGVSQNPRHKITKRGQNVTFRCDPISEHNRLYWYRQTLGQGPEFLTYFQNEAQLEKSRLLSDRFSAERPKGSFSTLEIQRTEQGDSAMYLCASSLFLPNEQFFGPGTRLTVL.

This clone appeared once. The chain uses TRBV28 and TRBJ1-5; D possibly corresponds to TRBD1 (6 bases). Trimming stripped 7 bases from V and 3 bases from J, with 22 bases between. The CDR3 runs to 17 residues. The germline CDR1 and CDR2 sequences are MDHEN and SYDVKM. The CDR3 sequence: CASTPRGGSWNNQPQHF. CDR3 sequence (DNA): TGTGCCAGCACTCCCCGTGGGGGCTCTTGGAACAATCAGCCCCAGCATTTT.

This clone was observed once. As DNA, the CDR3 is TGTGCCAGCAGTTTAGGGGGCGGAAACACTGAAGCTTTCTTT. Its translation is CASSLGGGNTEAFF. The chain carries TRBV28 and TRBJ1-1, with D maybe TRBD1 (6 bases). This CDR3 has 14 residues. Trimming removed 2 bases from V and 2 bases from J, with 9 bases in between. From germline, CDR1 is MDHEN and CDR2 SYDVKM.

The V gene is TRBV7-9, the J gene TRBJ2-7; unclear D gene. The V gene's germline CDR1 is SEHNR and CDR2 FQNEAQ (reference sequence). This CDR3 has 14 residues. The V end was cut by 5 bases, the J end by 0 bases, with 11 bases between. The CDR3 coding sequence is TGTGCCAGCAGCCCCGCGGCCGACTCCTACGAGCAGTACTTC. Translated, it gives CASSPAADSYEQYF.

The V and J genes are TRBV19 and TRBJ1-5; D remains unclear. The germline V gene has CDR1 LNHDA and CDR2 SQIVND (reference sequence). V lost 2 bases and J 5 bases, leaving 7 bases between the germline ends. The CDR3 sequence is 13 residues long. The CDR3 protein is CASSISGYQPQHF. Written as DNA, the CDR3 is TGTGCCAGTAGTATAAGTGGGTATCAGCCCCAGCATTTT.

J is TRBJ2-3 and V is TRBV7-9; 12 bases agree with TRBD2. Germline V gene sequence: CDR1 SEHNR, CDR2 FQNEAQ (reference sequence). The CDR3 is 16 residues long. Losses at the gene ends were 2 bases for V and 5 bases for J; bases not matched to a gene: 5. CDR3 in amino acids: CASSLLAGGPVDTQYF. The CDR3 DNA sequence: TGTGCCAGCAGCTTACTAGCGGGAGGGCCGGTAGATACGCAGTATTTT.

The chain carries TRBV9 and TRBJ2-5; TRBD2 aligns across 11 bases. Looked up from germline, CDR1 is SGDLS and CDR2 is YYNGEE. This CDR3 region has 16 residues. V shed 3 bases, J shed 5 bases, and the junction held 9 bases outside the gene matches. CDR3 amino acids: CASSALSGGAYETQYF. In DNA, the CDR3 is TGTGCCAGCAGCGCGCTTAGCGGGGGGGCATATGAGACCCAGTACTTC.

This clone showed up just a few times. The chain recombines TRBV30 with TRBJ2-5; no firm D call. CDR1 GTSNPN and CDR2 SVGIG come from the germline V gene (reference sequence). CDR3 length: 12 amino acids. Trimming cost V 0 bases and J 5 bases, with 7 bases left between them. The CDR3, as DNA: TGTGCCTGGAGTGTCTCCGGGGAGACCCAGTACTTC. Residues: CAWSVSGETQYF.

This chain links TRBV19 with TRBJ1-4, with D possibly TRBD1 on 5 matching bases. This CDR3 region has 13 residues. Trimming left V 8 bases short and J 4 bases short, with 11 bases between. Germline V CDR1 and CDR2: LNHDA, SQIVND (reference sequence). In nucleotides, the CDR3 is TGTGCCAGTCTGGGGCCCTTTAATGAAAAACTGTTTTTT. Amino acids: CASLGPFNEKLFF. The variable domain in full, with the rest retrieved from reference TRBV19 and TRBJ1-4, is DGGITQSPKYLFRKEGQNVTLSCEQNLNHDAMYWYRQDPGQGLRLIYYSQIVNDFQKGDIAEGYSVSREKKESFPLTVTSAQKNPTAFYLCASLGPFNEKLFFGSGTQLSVL.

The gene calls are TRBV4-3 and TRBJ1-4, with a possible D match to TRBD1 (6 bases). The CDR3 has 13 residues. Per the germline V gene, CDR1 is LGHNA and CDR2 is YSLEER. Trimming pared 3 bases from V and 10 bases from J, leaving 12 bases between. The CDR3 protein is CASSQGAPGKLFF. CDR3 coding DNA: TGCGCCAGCAGCCAGGGGGCGCCAGGAAAACTGTTTTTT.

V is TRBV7-9 and J is TRBJ1-4; possible D gene TRBD1, 6 bases. The length of the CDR3 is 16 residues. Germline assignment: CDR1 SEHNR and CDR2 FQNEAQ (reference sequence). The V gene lost 1 base and the J gene lost 0 bases, with 9 bases spanning the gap. Here the CDR3 DNA reads TGTGCCAGCAGCTTAGAGACAGGAACAACTAATGAAAAACTGTTTTTT. It yields the protein CASSLETGTTNEKLFF.

The gene calls are TRBV7-6 and TRBJ1-4, with TRBD1 matching 8 bases. Trimming took 5 bases from V and 3 from J; bases not matched to a gene: 5. In germline, CDR1 is SGHVS, CDR2 FNYEAQ. This CDR3 comprises 15 residues. CDR3 region: CASSTLQGANEKLFF. CDR3 DNA: TGTGCCAGCAGCACCCTACAGGGGGCTAATGAAAAACTGTTTTTT. Using reference TRBV7-6 and TRBJ1-4 for the parts outside the CDR3, the full variable domain is GAGVSQSPRYKVTKRGQDVALRCDPISGHVSLYWYRQALGQGPEFLTYFNYEAQQDKSGLPNDRFSAERPEGSISTLTIQRTEQRDSAMYRCASSTLQGANEKLFFGSGTQLSVL.

The rearrangement uses TRBV7-2 and TRBJ1-5; D remains ambiguous. The V end was cut by 4 bases, the J end by 3 bases, with 4 bases between. Germline values: CDR1 SGHTA, CDR2 FQGNSA. The CDR3 extends over 12 amino acids. This CDR3 is CASSSPNQPQHF. The CDR3 DNA reads TGTGCCAGCAGCTCTCCCAATCAGCCCCAGCATTTT.

The V and J genes are TRBV7-2 and TRBJ2-7; 7 bases are a match to TRBD2. The CDR3 sequence is 15 residues long. Unmatched junction bases numbered 7, after V lost 5 bases and J lost 0 bases. Germline V gene data show CDR1 as SGHTA and CDR2 as FQGNSA. For the CDR3, the DNA is TGTGCCAGCAGCGTCTCCCCGGGGGGCTCCTACGAGCAGTACTTC. It encodes CASSVSPGGSYEQYF.

The gene calls are TRBV6-1 and TRBJ1-2; D gene unclear. Germline CDR1 is MNHNS and CDR2 is SASEGT. Deletions cut 7 bases from V and 6 bases from J, with 18 bases between. This CDR3 has 14 residues. CDR3 amino acids: CASKGGPVSDGYTF. The CDR3 DNA sequence: TGTGCCAGCAAGGGAGGGCCAGTCTCCGATGGCTACACCTTC.

The chain recombines TRBV28 with TRBJ1-1; D gene ambiguous. This CDR3 spans 13 amino acids. Trimming left V 7 bases short and J 5 bases short, with 14 bases between. The V gene's germline CDR1 is MDHEN and CDR2 SYDVKM. CDR3 protein: CASNTLAGTEAFF. In DNA, the CDR3 is TGTGCCAGCAACACCTTAGCTGGTACTGAAGCTTTCTTT.

The chain carries TRBV30 and TRBJ2-3; a weak D match, TRBD2 (5 bases). V was pared by 2 bases and J by 6 bases, with 9 bases between. This CDR3 contains 12 residues. Germline V lookup: CDR1 GTSNPN, CDR2 SVGIG (reference sequence). The CDR3 here is CAWSRESDTQYF. CDR3 DNA sequence: TGTGCCTGGAGTAGGGAGTCGGATACGCAGTATTTT.